A selection of T cell receptor beta chains follows, all from one sample in a study of cytomegalovirus exposure and HLA in healthy donors. The assay was immunoSEQ multiplex PCR, and TCRdb's table has in-frame clones only and misses some. The sample contains more than 130,000 clones, 73% of which appear only once. The sample was PBMCs. The receptor set was obtained from a human donor in good health. Each CDR3 is given with its conserved first and last residue. The D gene is left open where the match is weak. Clone sizes are given selectively: once, few, many, or a class where the clone is expanded.

.,TRBJ2-7,17,.,TRBV7-6,CASSLWGSTRLGGEQYF,TGTGCCAGCAGCTTATGGGGGAGCACACGCCTCGGGGGAGAGCAGTACTTC
TRBD2,TRBJ2-2,15,few,TRBV19,CASSMSGVNTGELFF,TGTGCCAGTAGTATGAGCGGGGTTAACACCGGGGAGCTGTTTTTT
.,TRBJ1-1,13,.,TRBV2,CASSGSNPREAFF,TGTGCCAGCTCGGGGAGCAACCCACGTGAAGCTTTCTTT
TRBD2,TRBJ2-5,15,few,TRBV5-1,CASSLDPSGRQTQYF,TGCGCCAGCAGCTTGGACCCTAGCGGGAGACAGACCCAGTACTTC
.,TRBJ2-5,17,.,TRBV27,CASSNRFGLTAKETQYF,TGTGCCAGCAGTAATCGATTCGGACTTACCGCAAAAGAGACCCAGTACTTC
.,TRBJ2-5,14,.,TRBV18,CASSPGAGEETQYF,TGTGCCAGCTCACCAGGTGCAGGGGAAGAGACCCAGTACTTC
.,TRBJ2-1,11,.,TRBV21-1,CASTGNNEQFF,TGTGCCAGCACGGGGAACAATGAGCAGTTCTTC
TRBD2,TRBJ2-2,15,few,TRBV9,CASSFSGGEAGELFF,TGTGCCAGCAGCTTTTCGGGGGGAGAGGCCGGGGAGCTGTTTTTT
TRBD2,TRBJ2-5,14,.,TRBV13,CASMTSGVQETQYF,TGTGCCAGCATGACTAGCGGGGTGCAAGAGACCCAGTACTTC
TRBD2,TRBJ2-5,17,.,TRBV9,CASSPGLAGDLQETQYF,TGTGCCAGCAGCCCCGGACTAGCGGGGGATCTACAAGAGACCCAGTACTTC
.,TRBJ1-2,14,.,TRBV10-3,CAISEVEANYGYTF,TGTGCCATCAGTGAGGTCGAGGCTAACTATGGCTACACCTTC
.,TRBJ2-5,12,.,TRBV5-4,CASSWGEETQYF,TGTGCCAGCAGTTGGGGGGAAGAGACCCAGTACTTC
TRBD1,TRBJ1-1,11,few,TRBV20-1,CSAQDRVQAFF,TGCAGTGCTCAAGACAGGGTTCAAGCTTTCTTT
.,TRBJ2-7,13,.,TRBV6-1,CASPGTSSYEQYF,TGTGCCAGCCCCGGGACATCCTCCTACGAGCAGTACTTC
.,TRBJ2-5,15,.,TRBV7-6,CASSLSGTPGETQYF,TGTGCCAGCAGCTTATCCGGGACACCTGGGGAGACCCAGTACTTC
.,TRBJ1-3,18,.,TRBV7-8,CASSLAMVSGGSENTIYF,TGTGCCAGCAGCTTAGCGATGGTTTCCGGCGGATCGGAAAACACCATATATTTT
.,TRBJ1-1,15,.,TRBV10-2,CASSEASGWATEAFF,TGCGCCAGCAGTGAGGCCTCAGGGTGGGCCACTGAAGCTTTCTTT
.,TRBJ2-7,16,once,TRBV7-2,CASSPERSRVPYEQYF,TGTGCCAGCAGCCCGGAAAGGTCCAGGGTCCCCTACGAGCAGTACTTC
TRBD2,TRBJ2-2,14,.,TRBV2,CASKRLAGAGELFF,TGTGCCAGCAAGCGACTAGCAGGCGCCGGGGAGCTGTTTTTT
TRBD1,TRBJ1-2,16,.,TRBV14,CASSQGRRQGAAGYTF,TGTGCCAGCAGCCAAGGCAGAAGACAGGGGGCGGCTGGCTACACCTTC
.,TRBJ1-6,16,.,TRBV2,CASSEPPGHYNSPLHF,TGTGCCAGCAGCGAGCCCCCGGGACACTATAATTCACCCCTCCACTTT
TRBD1,TRBJ2-7,14,.,TRBV11-2,CASSKQGALYEQYF,TGTGCCAGCAGCAAACAGGGGGCGCTGTACGAGCAGTACTTC
TRBD1,TRBJ2-3,16,few,TRBV19,CASSPGTGGLGDTQYF,TGTGCCAGTAGTCCTGGGACAGGGGGATTAGGAGATACGCAGTATTTT